This T cell receptor (beta chain) emerged from a study of T cells in Graves' hyperthyroidism and ophthalmopathy. Amplified regions were TCR beta CDR3 sequences from RNA transcripts. Researchers ran a first-round RT-PCR on the TCR CDR3 using the HTBI primer set. One entry per CDR3 protein results from TCRdb running MiXCR on the multiplex PCR reads. The sample has hundreds of thousands of distinct CDR3 sequences, 15% to 20% seen once. The study, taken as a whole, reports: Most expanded thyroid clonotypes above 0.001 also appeared in blood. With a median lead of roughly 6.2 months before onset, the model predicted ophthalmopathy.

Trimming left V 5 bases short and J 2 bases short, with 19 bases between. Germline V gene sequence: CDR1 MNHNS, CDR2 SASEGT. The length of the CDR3 is 16 residues. In its sample, this clonotype was seen a few times. Its antigen is unidentified. Sequenced: blood. The chain recombines TRBV6-1 with TRBJ2-7; D is undetermined. This TCR derives from a man aged 40-55 years with Graves' ophthalmopathy. CDR3 coding DNA: TGTGCCAGCAGTCCTGTCGGGCGGCCCACGACCTACGAGCAGTACTTC. Its translation: CASSPVGRPTTYEQYF.